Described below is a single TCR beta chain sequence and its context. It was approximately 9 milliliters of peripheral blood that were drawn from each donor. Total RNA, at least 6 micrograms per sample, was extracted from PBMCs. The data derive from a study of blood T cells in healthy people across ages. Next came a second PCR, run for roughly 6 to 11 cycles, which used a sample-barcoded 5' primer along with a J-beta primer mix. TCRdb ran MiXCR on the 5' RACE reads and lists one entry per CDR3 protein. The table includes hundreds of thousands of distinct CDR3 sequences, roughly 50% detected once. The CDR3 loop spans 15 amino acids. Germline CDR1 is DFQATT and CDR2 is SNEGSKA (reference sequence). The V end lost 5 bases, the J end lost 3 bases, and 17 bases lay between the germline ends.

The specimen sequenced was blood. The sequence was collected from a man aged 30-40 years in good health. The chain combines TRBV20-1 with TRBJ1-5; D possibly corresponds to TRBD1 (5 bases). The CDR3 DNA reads TGCAGTGCTGAGGGACTCGGGGGTTACAATCAGCCCCAGCATTTT. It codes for CSAEGLGGYNQPQHF.